This T cell receptor (beta chain) was captured in a study of cytomegalovirus exposure and HLA in healthy donors. Background on the study: A prior study identified 117 million unique TCR beta sequences from about 200 million T cells. Counted in an early data release were tens of millions of unique TCRs from HLA-typed donors.

Overall study findings and caveats: Later, an analysis showed that TCR beta chains associated with HLA were more clonally expanded than others that were equally common. Generally TCR sequences proved uncommon, though certain public TCRs appeared in numerous donors.

A multiplex PCR was run with 60 Vbeta primers and 13 Jbeta primers. Libraries were prepared by immunoSEQ multiplex PCR; TCRdb keeps only in-frame clonotypes and omits some of them. The sample comprises about 130,000 clones, 80% of which are singletons, and 1.2% rests with the top ten. On this clone: Its antigen is unidentified.

This CDR3 region has 14 residues. The germline CDR1 and CDR2 sequences are SGDLS and YYNGEE. Deletions cut 5 bases from V and 2 bases from J, with 12 bases between. This sequence joins TRBV9 and TRBJ2-3; D ambiguous. The source material was PBMCs. This TCR derives from a female donor in good health and CMV-seronegative. CDR3 sequence (DNA): TGTGCCAGCAGTGAGCTAGGAGACACAGATACGCAGTATTTT. Protein sequence: CASSELGDTDTQYF.